These 9 T cell receptor beta chains share one sample of origin, sequenced in a study of CD8+ T cells in alopecia areata. As for treatment: oral pan-JAK inhibitor, 5-10 mg twice daily. Following extraction, RNA underwent reverse transcription to cDNA, which served as the sequencing template. Assay used: immunoSEQ multiplex PCR; TCRdb lists only in-frame clones, some missing. The table has 200,000 to 250,000 clones, about three fifths seen once; the top ten hold 4.2%. This specimen consisted of CD4+ T cells sorted from blood, obtained at week 4, from a patient treated with tofacitinib. Receptors originate from a human donor with alopecia areata.

J is TRBJ1-2 and V is TRBV7-2, with unresolved D. The CDR3 is 14 residues long. V gave up 5 bases and J gave up 0 bases, with 10 bases separating them. Per germline, CDR1 SGHTA and CDR2 FQGNSA. CDR3 sequence: CASSPRNTNYGYTF. Written as DNA, the CDR3 is TGTGCCAGCAGCCCCCGAAACACTAACTATGGCTACACCTTC. The full variable domain, its missing parts supplied by reference TRBV7-2 and TRBJ1-2, is GAGVSQSPSNKVTEKGKDVELRCDPISGHTALYWYRQSLGQGLEFLIYFQGNSAPDKSGLPSDRFSAERTGGSVSTLTIQRTQQEDSAVYLCASSPRNTNYGYTFGSGTRLTVV.

V and J are TRBV7-2 and TRBJ2-2; TRBD2 matches 11 bases. V lost 2 bases to trimming and J lost 6 bases; unmatched junction nucleotides: 5. The CDR3 is made up of 16 amino acids. CDR1 SGHTA and CDR2 FQGNSA come from the germline V gene. The CDR3 DNA follows: TGTGCCAGCAGCTTAATAGCGGGGGGGCCAGCCGGGGAGCTGTTTTTT. Translated: CASSLIAGGPAGELFF.

The chain carries TRBV30 and TRBJ2-3; D gene uncertain. The CDR3 sequence is 13 residues long. Trimming cost V 0 bases and J 2 bases, with 6 bases left between them. Germline CDR1 GTSNPN, CDR2 SVGIG (reference sequence). The DNA for the CDR3 is TGTGCCTGGAGTGTATTCTTCACAGATACGCAGTATTTT. It codes for CAWSVFFTDTQYF.

V and J are TRBV6-5 and TRBJ1-6; D is unresolved. V was pared by 2 bases and J by 8 bases, with 4 bases between. There are 12 residues in the CDR3. Germline values: CDR1 MNHEY, CDR2 SVGAGI. CDR3 nucleotides: TGTGCCAGCAGTTACCAGGATTCACCCCTCCACTTT. Translation gives CASSYQDSPLHF.

The V call is TRBV29-1, the J call TRBJ2-5; D may be TRBD1 or TRBD2 (7 bases each). The CDR3 has 13 residues. The V gene lost 3 bases and the J gene lost 5 bases, with 13 bases spanning the gap. Germline CDR1 SQVTM, CDR2 ANQGSEA. The CDR3 is CSVEQGGKETQYF. CDR3 in DNA: TGCAGCGTTGAGCAGGGGGGGAAGGAGACCCAGTACTTC.

This clone was counted once. This chain joins TRBV6-5 and TRBJ2-7; 9 bases are a match to TRBD2. In germline, CDR1 is MNHEY, CDR2 SVGAGI. This CDR3 spans 14 amino acids. V trimming: 8 bases; J trimming: 6 bases; junction bases outside the gene matches: 11. The DNA for the CDR3 is TGTGCCAGCCACTCTCCGGGACTAGCCTCCGAGCAGTACTTC. The encoded protein is CASHSPGLASEQYF.

This clone was counted only a few times. This rearrangement joins TRBV7-3 to TRBJ1-1; D unclear. Trimming shortened V by 6 bases and J by 1 base, and 9 bases separated the two germline ends. The CDR3 totals 13 residues. Germline loops: CDR1 SGHTA, CDR2 FQGTGA. The CDR3 DNA is TGTGCCAGCAGTACGACCGGGAACACTGAAGCTTTCTTT. This sequence encodes CASSTTGNTEAFF.

The chain joins TRBV15 to TRBJ2-3, with D unclear. The CDR3 has 12 residues. CDR1 is LNHNV and CDR2 is YYDKDF in the germline V gene (reference sequence). Trimming took off 8 bases at V and 4 bases at J, with 10 bases between the two ends. The CDR3 nucleotides are TGTGCCACCGCACTGAACGCAGATACGCAGTATTTT. Residues: CATALNADTQYF.

Concerning this clone itself: The sample contains more than one DNA sequence encoding this CDR3. The rearrangement uses TRBV30 and TRBJ1-1, with D uncertain. Per the germline V gene, CDR1 is GTSNPN and CDR2 is SVGIG (reference sequence). Trimming pared 4 bases from V and 1 base from J, leaving 7 bases between. The CDR3 contains 12 residues. Here the CDR3 DNA reads TGTGCCTGGAAGAGGGCGAACACTGAAGCTTTCTTT. Protein product: CAWKRANTEAFF.